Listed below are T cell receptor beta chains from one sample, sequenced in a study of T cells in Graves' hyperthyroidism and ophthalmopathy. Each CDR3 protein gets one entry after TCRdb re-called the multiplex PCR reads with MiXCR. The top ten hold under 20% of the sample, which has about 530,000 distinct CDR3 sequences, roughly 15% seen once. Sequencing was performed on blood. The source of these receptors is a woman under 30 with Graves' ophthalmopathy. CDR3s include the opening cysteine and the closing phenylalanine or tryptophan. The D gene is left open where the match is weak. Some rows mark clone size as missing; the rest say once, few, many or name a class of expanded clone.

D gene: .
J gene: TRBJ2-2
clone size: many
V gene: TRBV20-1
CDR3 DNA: TGCAGTGCCAGGGACACCGGGGAGCTGTTTTTT
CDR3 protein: CSARDTGELFF

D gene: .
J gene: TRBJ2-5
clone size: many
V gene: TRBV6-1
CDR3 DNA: TGTGCCAGCAGTGAAGCAGCGGGACAGCAAGAGACCCAGTACTTC
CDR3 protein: CASSEAAGQQETQYF

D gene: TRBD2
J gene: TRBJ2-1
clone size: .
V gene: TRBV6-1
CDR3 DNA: TGTGCCAGCAGGGGGACTAGCGGGGGTAATGAGCAGTTCTTC
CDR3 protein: CASRGTSGGNEQFF

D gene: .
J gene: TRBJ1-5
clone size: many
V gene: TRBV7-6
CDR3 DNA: TGTGCCAGCAGCTTAGTTGGGGGGCAGGATCAGCCCCAGCATTTT
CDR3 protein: CASSLVGGQDQPQHF

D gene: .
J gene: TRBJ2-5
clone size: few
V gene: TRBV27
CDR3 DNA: TGTGCCAGCAGTTCCGAAGGGGGGGTTTTCCAAGAGACCCAGTACTTC
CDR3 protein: CASSSEGGVFQETQYF

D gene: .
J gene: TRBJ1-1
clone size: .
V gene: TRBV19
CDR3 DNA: TGTGCCAGTAGTAAGGGCAGCTACACTGAAGCTTTCTTT
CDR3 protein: CASSKGSYTEAFF

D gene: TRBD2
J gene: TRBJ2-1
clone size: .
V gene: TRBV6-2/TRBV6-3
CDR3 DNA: TGTGCCAGCACTGGCGGGAGGGCCGTTTCCTACAATGAGCAGTTCTTC
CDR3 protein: CASTGGRAVSYNEQFF

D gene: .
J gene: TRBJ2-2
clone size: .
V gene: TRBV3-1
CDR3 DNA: TGTGCCAGCAGCCAAGGTCCAGGGAGGACCGGGGAGCTGTTTTTT
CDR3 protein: CASSQGPGRTGELFF

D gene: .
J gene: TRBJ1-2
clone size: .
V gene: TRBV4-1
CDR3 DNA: TGCGCCAGCAGCCAAGATTGGGGGGGACACAATGGCTACACCTTC
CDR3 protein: CASSQDWGGHNGYTF

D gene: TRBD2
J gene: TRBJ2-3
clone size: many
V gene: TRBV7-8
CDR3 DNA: TGTGCCAGCAGCTTACGGTCGCTAGCGGACCCCTTTAGCACAGATACGCAGTATTTT
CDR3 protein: CASSLRSLADPFSTDTQYF

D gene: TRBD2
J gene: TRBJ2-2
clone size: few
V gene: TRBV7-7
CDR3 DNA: TGTGCTAGCGGGCCAAGGACCGGGGAGCTGTTTTTT
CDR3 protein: CASGPRTGELFF

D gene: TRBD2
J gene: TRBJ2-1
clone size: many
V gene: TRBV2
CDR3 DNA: TGTGCCAGCAGCCTGACTAGCGGGGGGGACAATGAGCAGTTCTTC
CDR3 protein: CASSLTSGGDNEQFF

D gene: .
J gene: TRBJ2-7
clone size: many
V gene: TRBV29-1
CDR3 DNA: TGCAGCGCTGCGGACAGTAACTACGAGCAGTACTTC
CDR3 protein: CSAADSNYEQYF

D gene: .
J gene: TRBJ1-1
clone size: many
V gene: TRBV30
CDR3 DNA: TGTGCCTGGAGTACAGGAGTAATCAGAGCTTTCTTT
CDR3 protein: CAWSTGVIRAFF

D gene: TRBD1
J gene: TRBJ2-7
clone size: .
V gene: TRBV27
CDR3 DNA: TGTGCCAGCAGTTTAAAGGGGACAGTCTCCTACGAGCAGTACTTC
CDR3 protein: CASSLKGTVSYEQYF

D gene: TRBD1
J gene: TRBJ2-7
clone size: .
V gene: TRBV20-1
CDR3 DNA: TGCAGTGCTCACTTAACCGGGACAGACGGCGAGCAGTACTTC
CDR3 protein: CSAHLTGTDGEQYF

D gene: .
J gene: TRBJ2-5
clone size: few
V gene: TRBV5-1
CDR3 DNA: TGCGCCAGCAGCCGGGACGGAGGAAGCCAAGAGACCCAGTACTTC
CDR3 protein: CASSRDGGSQETQYF

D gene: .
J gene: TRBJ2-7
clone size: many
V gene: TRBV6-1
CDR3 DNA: TGTGCCAGCAGTCCGACCCTAGGCGGGAGAGCAGGGGGCTCCTACGAGCAGTACTTC
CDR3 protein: CASSPTLGGRAGGSYEQYF

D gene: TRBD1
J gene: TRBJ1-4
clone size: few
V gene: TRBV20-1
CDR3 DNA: TGCAGTGCTACCCCGGGACAGGGGAATGAAAAACTGTTTTTT
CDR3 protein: CSATPGQGNEKLFF

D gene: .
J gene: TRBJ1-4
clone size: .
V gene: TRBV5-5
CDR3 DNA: TGTGCCAGCAACCCAGCTGGGAGTGAAAAACTGTTTTTT
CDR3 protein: CASNPAGSEKLFF

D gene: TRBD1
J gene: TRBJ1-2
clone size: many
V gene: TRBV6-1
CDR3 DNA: TGTGCCAGCAGCATCAAGGACAGGGGGATTGGCTACACCTTC
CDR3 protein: CASSIKDRGIGYTF

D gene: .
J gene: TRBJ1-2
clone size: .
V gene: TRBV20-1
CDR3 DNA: TGCAGTGCTCACGTCCCGGGGGACTTTGGCTACACCTTC
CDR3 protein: CSAHVPGDFGYTF

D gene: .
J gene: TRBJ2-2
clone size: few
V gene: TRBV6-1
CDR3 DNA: TGTGCCAGCAGCCCAGTCAGATTGAACACCGGGGAGCTGTTTTTT
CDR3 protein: CASSPVRLNTGELFF

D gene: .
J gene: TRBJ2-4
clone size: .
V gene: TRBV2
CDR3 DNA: TGTGCCAGCAGTGTCGTCCCGAGAAACATTCAGTACTTC
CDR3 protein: CASSVVPRNIQYF

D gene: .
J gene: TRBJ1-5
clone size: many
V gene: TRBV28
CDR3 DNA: TGTGCCAGCAGTTTAGTTCTGGGTAGCAATCAGCCCCAGCATTTT
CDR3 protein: CASSLVLGSNQPQHF

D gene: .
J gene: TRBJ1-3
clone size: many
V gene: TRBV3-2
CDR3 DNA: TGTGCCAGCAGCCAAGATCGTTCGGGAAACACCATATATTTT
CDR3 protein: CASSQDRSGNTIYF

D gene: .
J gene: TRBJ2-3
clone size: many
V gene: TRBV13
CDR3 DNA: TGTGCCAGCAAGGGGAGCACAGATACGCAGTATTTT
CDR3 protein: CASKGSTDTQYF

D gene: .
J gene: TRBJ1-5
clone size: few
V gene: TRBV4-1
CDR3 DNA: TGCGCCAGCAGCTACACCGTCGGACAGCGTGGTCAGCCCCAGCATTTT
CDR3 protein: CASSYTVGQRGQPQHF

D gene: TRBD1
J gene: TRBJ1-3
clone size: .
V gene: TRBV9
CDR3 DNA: TGTGCCAGCGGGTTTGAGGACAGGGGCGCACGAAACTCTGGAAACACCATATATTTT
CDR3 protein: CASGFEDRGARNSGNTIYF

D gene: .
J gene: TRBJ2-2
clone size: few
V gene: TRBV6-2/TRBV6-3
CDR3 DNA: TGTGCCAGCAGGGAAAGTGGGGGGCCCGGGGAGCTGTTTTTT
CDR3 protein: CASRESGGPGELFF

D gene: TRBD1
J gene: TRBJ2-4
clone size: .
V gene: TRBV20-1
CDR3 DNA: TGCAGTGCAACAGGACAGGGTGGAAACATTCAGTACTTC
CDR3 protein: CSATGQGGNIQYF

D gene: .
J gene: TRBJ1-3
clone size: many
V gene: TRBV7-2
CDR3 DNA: TGTGCCAGCAGCTTAGGTGACGGCTCTGGAAACACCATATATTTT
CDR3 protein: CASSLGDGSGNTIYF

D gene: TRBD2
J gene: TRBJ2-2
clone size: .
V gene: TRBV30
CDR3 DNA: TGTGCCTGGAGTCTTAGCGGGAGCAACACCGGGGAGCTGTTTTTT
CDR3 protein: CAWSLSGSNTGELFF

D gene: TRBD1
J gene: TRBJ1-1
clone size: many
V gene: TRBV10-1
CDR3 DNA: TGCGCCAGCAGTGACCCGGGACAGGGGAACACTGAAGCTTTCTTT
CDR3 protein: CASSDPGQGNTEAFF

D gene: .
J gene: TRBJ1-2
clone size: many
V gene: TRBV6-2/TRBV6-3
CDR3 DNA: TGTGCCAGCAGTTCTCACAGGGACCCCTATGGCTACACCTTC
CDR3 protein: CASSSHRDPYGYTF

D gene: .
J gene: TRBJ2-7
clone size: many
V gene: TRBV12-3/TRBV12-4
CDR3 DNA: TGTGCCAGCAGTTCCACTCTCGGGACACTACTCTCCTACGAGCAGTACTTC
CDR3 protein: CASSSTLGTLLSYEQYF

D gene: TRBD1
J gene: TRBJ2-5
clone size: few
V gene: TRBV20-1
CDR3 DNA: TGCAGTGCTAGAGACAGGGGGTTAGAGACCCAGTACTTC
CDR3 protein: CSARDRGLETQYF

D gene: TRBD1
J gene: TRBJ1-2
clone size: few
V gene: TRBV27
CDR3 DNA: TGTGCCAGCAGTGACAGGGGGCTTCACTATGGCTACACCTTC
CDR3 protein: CASSDRGLHYGYTF

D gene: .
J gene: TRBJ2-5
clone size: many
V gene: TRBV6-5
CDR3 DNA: TGTGCCAGCAGTTACTCGAGCCCGCCCCAAGAGACCCAGTACTTC
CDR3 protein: CASSYSSPPQETQYF

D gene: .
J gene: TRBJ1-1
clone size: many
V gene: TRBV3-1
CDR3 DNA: TGTGCCAGCAGCCAAGATCGGGGGGGCACTGAAGCTTTCTTT
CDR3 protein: CASSQDRGGTEAFF

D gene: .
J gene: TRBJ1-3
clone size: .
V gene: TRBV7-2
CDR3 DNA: TGTGCCAGTCTGCAAAACAGGGCTGGAAACACCATATATTTT
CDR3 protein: CASLQNRAGNTIYF

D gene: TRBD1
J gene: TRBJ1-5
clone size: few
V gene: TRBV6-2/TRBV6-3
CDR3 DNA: TGTGCCAGCAGTTACCACCTTGGGACAGACTTTCTTACCCCCAATCAGCCCCAGCATTTT
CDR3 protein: CASSYHLGTDFLTPNQPQHF

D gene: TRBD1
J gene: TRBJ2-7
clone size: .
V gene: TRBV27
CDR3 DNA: TGTGCCAGCACCCCACTGTGGACAGGGAATATTAGCGAGCAGTACTTC
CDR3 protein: CASTPLWTGNISEQYF

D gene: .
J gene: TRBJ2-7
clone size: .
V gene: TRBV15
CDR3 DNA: TGTGCCACCAGCAGAGGTGGGGGGGGCGCCTACGAGCAGTACTTC
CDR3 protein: CATSRGGGGAYEQYF

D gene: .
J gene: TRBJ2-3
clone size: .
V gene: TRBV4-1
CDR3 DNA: TGCGCCAGCAGCCAAGTAAGGGAAAATACGCAGTATTTT
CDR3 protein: CASSQVRENTQYF

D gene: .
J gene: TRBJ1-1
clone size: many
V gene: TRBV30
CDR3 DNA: TGTGCCTGGAGTCACGGGGGGAACACTGAAGCTTTCTTT
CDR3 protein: CAWSHGGNTEAFF

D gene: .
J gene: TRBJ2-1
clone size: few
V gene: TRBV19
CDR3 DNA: TGTGCCAGTAGTCTGGTTACCTACAATGAGCAGTTCTTC
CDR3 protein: CASSLVTYNEQFF

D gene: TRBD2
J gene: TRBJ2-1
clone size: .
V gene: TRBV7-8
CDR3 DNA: TGTGCCAGCAGCGCCGGGACTAGCCTATTCAATGAGCAGTTCTTC
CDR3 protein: CASSAGTSLFNEQFF